This TCR beta chain was sequenced for a study of shared clonotypes between healthy human individuals (TCRdb year 2020). Some background on the complete study: Three men and a couple of women, aged 18 to 49 years, made up the cohort. For each donor, CD4 naive and CD4 memory were each given three plates, CD8 naive was given two plates, and CD8 memory was given one plate. To estimate repertoire size and how much clonotype sharing occurs between individuals, the study deeply sequenced the blood TCR repertoires of roughly 5 healthy adults. Between about 0.85 and 9.5 billion PBMCs per donor were obtained by leukapheresis. To increase sequencing depth and limit assay-specific biases, different laboratories used diverse techniques to prepare libraries and sequence TCR repertoires. The investigation overall reported the following: Sampling was restricted to blood, and TCR repertoires in tissues likely differ from the TCR repertoires found in blood. Across a handful of donors, roughly 5.1% of naive CD4, roughly 3.3% of naive CD8, 2% to 2.5% of memory CD4, and approximately 0.4% of memory CD8 clonotypes were shared. Because the study included a small number of donors, the genetic and exposure-history diversity represented was limited. Compared with non-shared clonotypes, the clonotypes found in all four sorted-subset donors had higher generation probabilities. Incomplete sequencing was indicated by rarefaction of sorted-subset datasets, despite the large sequencing depth. Based on pairwise subsampling, the degree of clonotype sharing among donors was expected to be affected by sequencing depth. Naive subsets generally had larger estimated clonotype richness than memory subsets.

A single count supports this clone. The target of this receptor is not known. Base qualities are not recorded, but no much larger clone differs from it by a single base. Using the deep immunoSEQ assay, multiplex PCR amplified TCR CDR3 regions from genomic DNA. Genomic DNA extracted from each cell subset was distributed evenly over all wells of several immunoSEQ 96-well plates, and each plate served as one replicate. For sorted subsets, around 0.2 ug genomic DNA, equal to some 30,000 T cell genomes, was loaded into each replicate PCR. Purified libraries were quantified with a Qubit 3.0 fluorometer, sized on a Bioanalyzer 2100, and re-quantified with the KAPA Library Quantification kit. Each immunoSEQ 96-well plate was sequenced on its own single-read 150-cycle Illumina NextSeq 550 flow cell. From the authors' description of their analysis: Because the immunoSEQ output held only junctional sequences and lacked quality scores, the filtering could not match the filtering applied to full-length reads. To assign V/J genes and CDR3, sequences were annotated against IMGT germline references using PyIR, a Python wrapper for IgBLAST v1.9. Reads were removed for weak V/J assignments (E-value above 1e-6), missing CDR3, stop codons, out-of-frame junctions, or ambiguous translated residues. V3J clonotypes were defined by identical inferred V gene, J gene, and CDR3 amino acid sequence. To compute the percentage overlap between repertoires, the number of shared unique clonotypes was divided by the size of the smaller repertoire. Richness of each repertoire was evaluated using RTK rarefaction, the Chao1 estimator, and Recon v2.1 estimates of unobserved clonotypes. Generation probabilities were computed with OLGA for all TCRbeta clonotypes obtained by the gDNA method from a few donors. Sourced from immuneACCESS, this table was stored by TCRdb with only in-frame sequences that have V and J called. A share of the clones is absent; for the studies checked, an unresolved V gene accounts for under half, and the remainder has no known explanation. V, J and clone size derive from that table, while D and trimming were established from the DNA sequence. This sample has 2 million to 2.5 million clones in its table, and over 85% of those were observed once. Roughly 0.36% of the sample is in the top ten clones.

Donors were healthy HIV-negative adults with no recently reported acute infections or vaccinations. Every donor was a Caucasian adult residing in Nashville, Tennessee, USA. CD4+ T cells were enriched by magnetic negative selection, after which naive cells were positively selected on CD45RA and the negative fraction was taken as the memory subset. Blood was obtained by leukapheresis, after which PBMCs were separated by Ficoll-Histopaque density gradient centrifugation and cryopreserved in liquid nitrogen vapor phase. Purity and quantity of every magnetically sorted T cell population were checked by analytical flow cytometry. Each sorted fraction had its genomic DNA isolated and then quantified by UV absorbance on a Nanodrop 2000c. Germline trimming amounts to 2 bases on V and 5 bases on J, with 3 as the count of junction bases outside the gene matches. Reading from cysteine to phenylalanine, the CDR3 counts 14 amino acids. The retained sequence is limited to the CDR3, 42 bases, with the frame set at the first base. According to the germline V gene, CDR1 reads SGHDN and CDR2 reads FVKESK.

The specimen was naive CD4+ T cells from PBMCs. According to the study, the label for this sample's cell subset or site signals: CD45RA+ positively selected. This TCR was sampled from a man aged 18 to 29 in good health. Some clones in this sample may be carry-over from other donors' samples. This sequence uses TRBV14 and TRBJ1-5, and TRBD1 matches 7 of the central bases. The bases are TGTGCCAGCAGCCAAACAGGGGTGGATCAGCCCCAGCATTTT. It translates as CASSQTGVDQPQHF.